This T cell receptor (beta chain) derives from a study of blood T cell repertoires in COVID-19. On the study more broadly: Specimens from acute and convalescent COVID-19 originated in the United States, Italy and Spain. Sample material is recorded as cDNA or gDNA derived from T cells, B-cell-depleted T cells, or PBMCs.

CDR3 length: 16 amino acids. Germline lookup yields CDR1 SGHDT and CDR2 YYEEEE. V was pared by 5 bases and J by 1 base, with 18 bases between. Authors' processing steps: For nucleated cells, counts were estimated from reference gene primer amplification. Clones were read by immunoSEQ multiplex PCR, and TCRdb kept only the in-frame ones, dropping some. V, J and clone size reflect that table, while D and trimming were determined from the DNA. The table has 90,000 to 100,000 clones, approximately 86% seen once. The sequenced sample was peripheral blood. The rearrangement links TRBV5-6 to TRBJ2-5, with D possibly TRBD1 on 5 matching bases. This TCR came from a man in his forties or fifties with acute or convalescent COVID-19. CDR3 sequence (DNA): TGTGCCAGCAGGCCCCAGGGCAGGGAATTCCAAGAGACCCAGTACTTC. Protein sequence: CASRPQGREFQETQYF.